The 15 T cell receptor beta chains given below trace back to one sample, sequenced in a study of T-cell reconstitution after alpha-beta-depleted transplantation in children. Unique molecular identifiers were incorporated into the prepared TCRbeta library. TCRdb called the PCR reads again in MiXCR, with one record for every CDR3 protein. This sample carries around 700,000 distinct CDR3 sequences, about 12% of them seen once, and the ten largest clones take approximately 0.8%. Sequenced material: PBMCs, taken before TCRalphabeta/CD19-depleted stem cell transplant. The receptors here all came from a girl aged 2 to 10 with congenital amegakaryocytic thrombocytopenia, due to receive a stem cell transplant.

This clonotype was recorded at least ten times. V gene TRBV7-9 combines with J gene TRBJ2-3; no clear D gene. The CDR3 extends over 13 amino acids. Trimming pared 3 bases from V and 5 bases from J, leaving 9 bases between. The germline V gene encodes CDR1 SEHNR and CDR2 FQNEAQ (reference sequence). CDR3 DNA: TGTGCCAGCAGCTTTAGATTTCGAGATACGCAGTATTTT. As protein: CASSFRFRDTQYF.

Points on this clonotype: A much larger clone sits a single nucleotide away, making a read error possible. CDR3 in amino acids: CATSDFRDRDENQYF. The CDR3 DNA sequence: TGTGCCACCAGTGATTTCCGGGACAGGGACGAGAACCAGTACTTC. The V gene is TRBV24-1, the J gene TRBJ2-5; 9 nucleotides align to TRBD1. Germline CDR1 reads KGHDR; CDR2 reads SFDVKD. CDR3 length: 15 amino acids.

The sample holds many counts of this clonotype. This chain uses TRBV12-3 or TRBV12-4 with TRBJ2-3, with D uncertain. The CDR3 length is 13 residues. V was clipped by 11 bases and J by 1 base, with 13 bases between them. DNA for the CDR3: TGTGCCGACCAGCCGTCTGGCACAGATACGCAGTATTTT. Translation gives CADQPSGTDTQYF.

This clonotype occurred many times. The rearrangement links TRBV12-3 or TRBV12-4 to TRBJ2-4, with D unresolved. The CDR3 covers 14 residues. Trimming cost V 6 bases and J 6 bases, with 15 bases left between them. CDR3: CASSPVGPGNIQYF. CDR3 nucleotides: TGTGCCAGCAGCCCCGTGGGTCCAGGAAACATTCAGTACTTC.

This clonotype appeared a few times. The chain is built from TRBV5-5 and TRBJ2-5; a weak D match, TRBD2 (6 bases). The CDR3 extends over 15 amino acids. Germline CDR1 is SGHKS and CDR2 is YYEKEE (reference sequence). V gave up 3 bases and J gave up 0 bases, with 12 bases separating them. The CDR3 coding sequence is TGTGCCAGCAGCTGGACGCAGCGGGACCAAGAGACCCAGTACTTC. Encoded protein: CASSWTQRDQETQYF.

As for this clonotype: One base away lies a much larger clone, so this may be a sequencing read error. The gene calls are TRBV28 and TRBJ2-7; D is ambiguous. The length of the CDR3 is 12 residues. Germline V gene lookup returns CDR1 MDHEN and CDR2 SYDVKM. CDR3 in DNA: TGTGCCAGCAGTGAACACGGCTACGAGCAGTGCTTC. Its protein is CASSEHGYEQCF.

The rearrangement uses TRBV5-1 and TRBJ2-5; D call uncertain. Germline CDR1 reads SGHRS; CDR2 reads YFSETQ. V was shortened by 1 base and J by 7 bases, with 8 bases between the two germline ends. This CDR3 is 12 amino acids long. CDR3 DNA: TGCGCCAGCAGCTTGCCCCCCGGGACCCAGTACTTC. Amino acid sequence: CASSLPPGTQYF.

This clonotype has at least ten counts. The gene calls are TRBV20-1 and TRBJ2-5, with D tentatively TRBD2 (6 bases). Germline assignment: CDR1 DFQATT and CDR2 SNEGSKA (reference sequence). The CDR3 contains 14 residues. V was shortened by 1 base and J by 1 base, with 10 bases between the two germline ends. The CDR3 DNA sequence: TGCAGTGCTAGAGCGGGAGAGTCCCAAGAGACCCAGTACTTC. Residues: CSARAGESQETQYF.

To note about this clonotype: This may arise from a read error, as a much more abundant clone is one base away. The conserved final phenylalanine or tryptophan is absent from the CDR3, which likely points to a read error. The chain employs TRBV20-1 and TRBJ1-5; no reliable D call. Per the germline V gene, CDR1 is DFQATT and CDR2 is SNEGSKA (reference sequence). The CDR3 covers 12 residues. V was trimmed by 6 bases and J by 4 bases, leaving 10 bases between them. The CDR3 region has the DNA TGCAGTGCCCGACTTGAGAATCAGCCCCAGCATTCT. Its translation: CSARLENQPQHS.

This clonotype was seen ten or more times. The V gene is TRBV29-1, the J gene TRBJ2-4, with D perhaps TRBD2 (7 bases). This CDR3 spans 14 amino acids. Trimming pared 5 bases from V and 7 bases from J, leaving 18 bases between. Germline assignment: CDR1 SQVTM and CDR2 ANQGSEA. This CDR3 is CSVTRGGGANIQYF. CDR3 in DNA: TGCAGCGTTACCCGGGGAGGGGGGGCGAACATTCAGTACTTC.

The gene calls are TRBV5-5 and TRBJ2-7; D remains unclear. This CDR3 contains 15 residues. Trimming stripped 0 bases from V and 4 bases from J, with 14 bases between. The V gene's germline CDR1 is SGHKS and CDR2 YYEKEE (reference sequence). For the CDR3, the DNA is TGTGCCAGCAGCTTGGGGGTCCGCGCGGAATACGAGCAGTACTTC. Translating gives CASSLGVRAEYEQYF.

This clonotype was counted at least ten times. This chain uses TRBV15 with TRBJ1-5; 7 positions match TRBD1. The V segment lost 0 bases and the J segment 3 bases; nucleotides outside the gene matches: 8. Germline assignment: CDR1 LNHNV and CDR2 YYDKDF (reference sequence). This CDR3 is built from 17 residues. DNA for the CDR3: TGTGCCACCAGCAGAGATAGGCCAGGGGGTATCAATCAGCCCCAGCATTTT. Translation gives CATSRDRPGGINQPQHF. The whole variable domain, filled in from reference TRBV15 and TRBJ1-5, reads DAMVIQNPRYQVTQFGKPVTLSCSQTLNHNVMYWYQQKSSQAPKLLFHYYDKDFNNEADTPDNFQSRRPNTSFCFLDIRSPGLGDTAMYLCATSRDRPGGINQPQHFGDGTRLSIL.

This clonotype was counted a few times. V and J are TRBV5-1 and TRBJ2-4, with TRBD2 identical over 8 bases. V dropped 3 bases and J dropped 4; count of bases not matched to a gene: 9. Germline CDR1 reads SGHRS; CDR2 reads YFSETQ. CDR3 length: 16 amino acids. For the CDR3, the DNA is TGCGCCAGCAGCTCGGCGGGGGGAGGCGGAAAAAACATTCAGTACTTC. This sequence encodes CASSSAGGGGKNIQYF.

This CDR3 is CASSEAVSTDTQYF. DNA of the CDR3: TGTGCCAGCTCGGAGGCGGTTAGCACAGATACGCAGTATTTT. The rearrangement joins TRBV2 to TRBJ2-3, with a weak D call TRBD2 (5 bases). This CDR3 comprises 14 residues. Between the trimmed V and J ends, which lost 8 bases and 0 bases, there was a span of 12 bases. Per germline, CDR1 SNHLY and CDR2 FYNNEI.

The chain is built from TRBV20-1 and TRBJ2-1; 7 bases fit TRBD2. Germline CDR1 DFQATT, CDR2 SNEGSKA (reference sequence). Unmatched junction bases numbered 6, after V lost 0 bases and J lost 10 bases. CDR3 length equals 13 residues. CDR3 sequence reads: CSARDWTREEQFF. The DNA of the CDR3 is TGCAGTGCTAGAGATTGGACGCGGGAGGAGCAGTTCTTC.